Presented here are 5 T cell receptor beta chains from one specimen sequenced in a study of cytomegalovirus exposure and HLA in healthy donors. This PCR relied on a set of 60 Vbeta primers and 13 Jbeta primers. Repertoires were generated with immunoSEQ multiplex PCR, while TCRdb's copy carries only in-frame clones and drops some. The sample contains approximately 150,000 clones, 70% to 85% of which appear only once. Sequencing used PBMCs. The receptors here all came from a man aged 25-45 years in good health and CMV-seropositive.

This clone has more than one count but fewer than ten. CDR3 protein: CASSILRDTDTQYF. CDR3 in DNA: TGTGCCAGCAGCATCTTGCGGGATACAGATACGCAGTATTTT. The chain combines TRBV6-1 with TRBJ2-3; weak D call: TRBD2 (6 bases). Germline values: CDR1 MNHNS, CDR2 SASEGT. Trimming took off 6 bases at V and 3 bases at J, with 13 bases between the two ends. The CDR3 extends over 14 amino acids.

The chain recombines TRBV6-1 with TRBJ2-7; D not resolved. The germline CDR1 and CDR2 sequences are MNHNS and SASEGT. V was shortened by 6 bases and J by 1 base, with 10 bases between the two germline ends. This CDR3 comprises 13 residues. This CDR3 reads CASRLQTSYEQYF. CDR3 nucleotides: TGTGCCAGCAGGTTGCAGACTTCCTACGAGCAGTACTTC.

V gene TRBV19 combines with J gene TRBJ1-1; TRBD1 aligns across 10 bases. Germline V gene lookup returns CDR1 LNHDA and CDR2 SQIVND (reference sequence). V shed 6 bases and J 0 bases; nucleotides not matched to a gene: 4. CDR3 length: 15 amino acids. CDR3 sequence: CASSGTGDVNTEAFF. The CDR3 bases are TGTGCCAGTAGCGGGACAGGGGATGTGAACACTGAAGCTTTCTTT.

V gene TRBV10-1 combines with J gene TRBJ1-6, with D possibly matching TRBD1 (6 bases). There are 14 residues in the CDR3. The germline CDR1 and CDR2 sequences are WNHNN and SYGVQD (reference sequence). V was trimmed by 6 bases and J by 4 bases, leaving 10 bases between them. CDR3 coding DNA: TGCGCCAGCAGGGCAGGGGATTATAATTCACCCCTCCACTTT. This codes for CASRAGDYNSPLHF.

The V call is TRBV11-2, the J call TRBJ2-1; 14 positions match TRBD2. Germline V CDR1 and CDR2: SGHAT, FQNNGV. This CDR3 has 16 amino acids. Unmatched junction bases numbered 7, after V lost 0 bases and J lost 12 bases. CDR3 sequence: CASSLETSGGGQGQFF. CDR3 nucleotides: TGTGCCAGCAGCTTAGAGACTAGCGGGGGGGGCCAGGGGCAGTTCTTC.